One and the same sample provided the 30 T cell receptor beta chains below, sequenced in a study of blood T cell repertoires in COVID-19. This table comes from immunoSEQ multiplex PCR, and its TCRdb copy is limited to in-frame clones, with some not included. The sample consists of roughly 180,000 clones, approximately 80% of them appearing once. The specimen sequenced was peripheral blood. These receptors came from a woman aged 50 to 65 with active or convalescent COVID-19.

The V gene is TRBV7-9, the J gene TRBJ1-3; D possibly corresponds to TRBD1 (6 bases). This CDR3 comprises 15 residues. V lost 1 base and J 3 bases, leaving 10 bases between the germline ends. Germline assignment: CDR1 SEHNR and CDR2 FQNEAQ (reference sequence). In DNA, the CDR3 is TGTGCCAGCAGCTTAGGGCAGGGGATTGGAAACACCATATATTTT. Its protein product is CASSLGQGIGNTIYF. The whole variable domain, remainder taken from reference TRBV7-9 and TRBJ1-3, is DTGVSQNPRHKITKRGQNVTFRCDPISEHNRLYWYRQTLGQGPEFLTYFQNEAQLEKSRLLSDRFSAERPKGSFSTLEIQRTEQGDSAMYLCASSLGQGIGNTIYFGEGSWLTVV.

The chain is built from TRBV7-3 and TRBJ2-7; 7 bases align to TRBD1. Germline assignment: CDR1 SGHTA and CDR2 FQGTGA. CDR3 length equals 14 residues. Trimming at V came to 5 bases and at J to 2 bases, leaving 6 bases not matched to a gene. CDR3 region: CASSVSGTAYEQYF. CDR3 bases: TGTGCCAGCAGCGTATCCGGGACAGCCTACGAGCAGTACTTC.

The chain uses TRBV19 and TRBJ1-6; no definite D call. Germline CDR1 and CDR2: LNHDA and SQIVND (reference sequence). The CDR3 runs 15 residues. V lost 3 bases and J lost 0, with 6 bases in between. The CDR3 coding sequence is TGTGCCAGTAGTATTCCGAGCTCCTATAATTCACCCCTCCACTTT. It encodes CASSIPSSYNSPLHF.

V and J are TRBV5-5 and TRBJ1-4; D call uncertain. Germline assignment: CDR1 SGHKS and CDR2 YYEKEE (reference sequence). The CDR3 is 14 amino acids. V was pared by 0 bases and J by 7 bases, with 10 bases between. The CDR3 nucleotides read TGTGCCAGCAGCTTGGGGCCGCGGAGTGAAAAACTGTTTTTT. This codes for CASSLGPRSEKLFF.

This chain joins TRBV25-1 and TRBJ1-3; D is possibly TRBD1 (5 bases). The V gene's germline CDR1 is MGHDK and CDR2 SYGVNS. The CDR3 contains 17 residues. Trimming removed 1 base at V and 0 bases at J, with 13 bases between. The CDR3 nucleotides read TGTGCCAGCAGTGAATCGCAGGGCCTTAGCTCTGGAAACACCATATATTTT. This translates into CASSESQGLSSGNTIYF.

V gene TRBV3-1 (or the pseudogene TRBV3-2) combines with J gene TRBJ1-4; tentative D call: TRBD1 (5 bases). Germline V gene sequence: CDR1 LGHDT, CDR2 YNNKEL (reference sequence). Trimming shortened V by 1 base and J by 6 bases, and 15 bases separated the two germline ends. The CDR3 has 16 amino acids. The CDR3 DNA follows: TGTGCCAGCAGCCAAGGTTTGGGGGGGTGGCATGAAAAACTGTTTTTT. It yields the protein CASSQGLGGWHEKLFF.

The gene calls are TRBV21-1 and TRBJ1-5. TRBV21-1 is flagged as a pseudogene. The CDR3 extends over 14 amino acids. The CDR3 sequence: CASSWRDGNQPQHF. The DNA for the CDR3 is TGTGCCAGCAGTTGGAGAGACGGCAATCAGCCCCAGCATTTT.

The chain employs TRBV6-2 or TRBV6-3 and TRBJ2-7; TRBD1 aligns across 7 bases. The CDR3 is 14 residues long. Looked up from germline, CDR1 is MNHEY and CDR2 is SVGEGT. After removal of 4 bases from V and 2 bases from J, the junction contained 5 bases not matched to a gene. The CDR3 bases are TGTGCCAGCAGTTCTTACCAGGGGGCCTACGAGCAGTACTTC. This sequence encodes CASSSYQGAYEQYF.

This sequence joins TRBV6-2 or TRBV6-3 and TRBJ2-3, with TRBD2 matching 10 bases. J lost 6 bases, V lost 4 bases, and 4 bases had no gene match. The CDR3 length is 14 residues. Germline-derived CDR1 and CDR2 are MNHEY and SVGEGT. As DNA, the CDR3 is TGTGCCAGCAGTTCTAGCGGGAGAGGGGATACGCAGTATTTT. Amino acids: CASSSSGRGDTQYF.

This chain connects TRBV4-2 to TRBJ1-1; 8 positions match TRBD1. V trimming: 1 base; J trimming: 1 base; junction bases outside the gene matches: 5. The germline V gene encodes CDR1 LGHNA and CDR2 YNFKEQ. The CDR3 runs 16 residues. CDR3 DNA: TGTGCCAGCAGCCAAGGTGGGACAGGAGGGAACACTGAAGCTTTCTTT. It is translated as CASSQGGTGGNTEAFF.

This clone was recorded once. The chain has TRBV9 and TRBJ2-7; D possibly corresponds to TRBD1 (6 bases). The CDR3 is 15 amino acids. V shed 2 bases and J shed 2 bases, with 14 bases lying between them. Looked up from germline, CDR1 is SGDLS and CDR2 is YYNGEE. CDR3: CASSVHPDSTYEQYF. The DNA of the CDR3 is TGTGCCAGCAGCGTTCACCCGGACAGCACCTACGAGCAGTACTTC.

This clone has more than one count but fewer than ten. The chain has TRBV9 and TRBJ1-2, with TRBD1 as a possible D gene (5 bases). Germline loops: CDR1 SGDLS, CDR2 YYNGEE. The CDR3 has 19 amino acids. The ends were cut back, 0 bases at V and 3 bases at J, with 24 bases in the middle. Here the CDR3 reads CASSVAGSGTDTSHYGYTF. DNA of the CDR3: TGTGCCAGCAGCGTAGCAGGGTCAGGAACGGATACAAGTCACTATGGCTACACCTTC. The whole variable domain, remainder taken from reference TRBV9 and TRBJ1-2, is DSGVTQTPKHLITATGQRVTLRCSPRSGDLSVYWYQQSLDQGLQFLIQYYNGEERAKGNILERFSAQQFPDLHSELNLSSLELGDSALYFCASSVAGSGTDTSHYGYTFGSGTRLTVV.

Written as DNA, the CDR3 is TGTGCCAGCGCCGGGACTAGCGGGGTTAATGAGCAGTTCTTC. This encodes CASAGTSGVNEQFF. This chain links TRBV9 with TRBJ2-1; 13 bases align to TRBD2. Germline values: CDR1 SGDLS, CDR2 YYNGEE. J was trimmed by 7 bases and V by 7 bases; bases with no gene match: 5. The CDR3 totals 14 residues. Full variable domain (remainder filled in from reference TRBV9 and TRBJ2-1): DSGVTQTPKHLITATGQRVTLRCSPRSGDLSVYWYQQSLDQGLQFLIQYYNGEERAKGNILERFSAQQFPDLHSELNLSSLELGDSALYFCASAGTSGVNEQFFGPGTRLTVL.

The rearrangement uses TRBV4-3 and TRBJ2-7, with D possibly being TRBD2 (5 bases). This CDR3 is built from 15 residues. From germline, CDR1 is LGHNA and CDR2 YSLEER. V gave up 0 bases and J gave up 7 bases, with 16 bases separating them. CDR3 nucleotide sequence: TGCGCCAGCAGCCAAGATTTGAGGGCGAGGTGGGAGCAGTACTTC. Amino acid sequence: CASSQDLRARWEQYF.

This clone was detected only a few times. This chain uses TRBV12-5 with TRBJ2-1, with 14 nucleotides matching TRBD2. The CDR3 consists of 22 residues. The germline V gene has CDR1 LGHNT and CDR2 FRNRAP. Trimming cost V 2 bases and J 0 bases; bases outside gene matches: 15. CDR3 protein: CASGLKSGGGLAGDPSYNEQFF. CDR3 DNA: TGTGCTAGTGGTTTGAAAAGCGGTGGGGGACTAGCGGGAGACCCCTCCTACAATGAGCAGTTCTTC.

This rearrangement joins TRBV30 to TRBJ1-1; TRBD1 matches 8 bases. CDR1 is GTSNPN, CDR2 SVGIG, per germline (reference sequence). This CDR3 is 12 amino acids long. V lost 3 bases to trimming and J lost 5 bases; unmatched junction nucleotides: 2. The DNA of the CDR3 is TGTGCCTGGAGGACAGGGGAAACTGAAGCTTTCTTT. It translates to CAWRTGETEAFF.

Points on this clone: The junction does not match germline at one end; this may be a read error. The chain combines TRBV19 with TRBJ1-2; D possibly corresponds to TRBD1 (6 bases). Germline assignment: CDR1 LNHDA and CDR2 SQIVND (reference sequence). The CDR3 has 11 amino acids. The CDR3 DNA sequence: TGTGCCAGTAGTGCCCCCGGACAGCGGAACTTC. Encoded protein: CASSAPGQRNF.

This sequence joins TRBV29-1 and TRBJ1-2; D is ambiguous. With 4 bases removed from V and 5 bases from J, the gap between germline ends came to 14 bases. The CDR3 spans 13 residues. Germline V CDR1 and CDR2: SQVTM, ANQGSEA. The chain's CDR3 is CSVVSAAGYGYTF. The CDR3 coding sequence is TGCAGCGTTGTCAGCGCCGCCGGTTATGGCTACACCTTC.

This clone was picked up one time. This chain uses TRBV7-3 with TRBJ1-1, with D unclear. The germline V and J ends were trimmed by 1 base and 7 bases, with 10 bases remaining between them. The CDR3 has 13 residues. Germline V gene sequence: CDR1 SGHTA, CDR2 FQGTGA. The CDR3: CASSLRPGGEAFF. The CDR3 DNA sequence: TGTGCCAGCAGCTTAAGGCCCGGAGGTGAAGCTTTCTTT.

The chain has TRBV30 and TRBJ1-2, with D tentatively TRBD1 (5 bases). The CDR3 has 11 residues. The germline V gene has CDR1 GTSNPN and CDR2 SVGIG (reference sequence). The V gene lost 4 bases and the J gene lost 8 bases, with 11 bases spanning the gap. The CDR3 DNA reads as TGTGCCTGGATGGCTGGGGCGGGCTACACCTTC. Its translation: CAWMAGAGYTF.

This chain uses TRBV6-2 or TRBV6-3 with TRBJ2-3; 11 bases map to TRBD2. Germline V gives CDR1 MNHEY, CDR2 SVGEGT. V gave up 3 bases and J gave up 4 bases; unmatched junction bases: 12. The CDR3 contains 18 residues. The CDR3 sequence: CASSYSSATSGTPDTQYF. DNA for the CDR3: TGTGCCAGCAGTTATTCTTCCGCGACTAGCGGGACCCCAGATACGCAGTATTTT.

This clone was seen repeatedly, ten times or more. The V gene is TRBV5-1, the J gene TRBJ2-1; 10 nucleotides match TRBD1. V gave up 2 bases and J gave up 4 bases; unmatched junction bases: 9. Germline CDR1 SGHRS, CDR2 YFSETQ. The CDR3 is made up of 17 amino acids. The CDR3 nucleotides read TGCGCCAGCAGCTTTGCCGGGACAGGGGCTATATACAATGAGCAGTTCTTC. Amino acid sequence: CASSFAGTGAIYNEQFF.

Written as DNA, the CDR3 is TGCGCCAGCAGCCCACAGGGGAACACTGAAGCTTTCTTT. Protein product: CASSPQGNTEAFF. This chain connects TRBV5-1 to TRBJ1-1, with D perhaps TRBD1 (6 bases). Trimming left V 4 bases short and J 1 base short, with 8 bases between. CDR3 length equals 13 residues. Germline assignment: CDR1 SGHRS and CDR2 YFSETQ.

The V gene is TRBV2, the J gene TRBJ2-5, with TRBD1 identical over 12 bases. Germline V gene lookup returns CDR1 SNHLY and CDR2 FYNNEI. The CDR3 spans 15 residues. The J segment lost 5 bases and the V segment lost 6 bases, leaving 7 bases of the junction unmatched. The CDR3 DNA sequence: TGTGCCAGCAGGTTCGGGACAGGGGGCTGGGAGACCCAGTACTTC. This encodes CASRFGTGGWETQYF.

V and J are TRBV4-1 and TRBJ2-5, with TRBD1 matching over 11 bases. There are 15 residues in the CDR3. Germline assignment: CDR1 MGHRA and CDR2 YSYEKL. Trimming at V came to 4 bases and at J to 4 bases, leaving 5 bases not matched to a gene. CDR3 in amino acids: CASSPPGQGGETQYF. CDR3 nucleotide sequence: TGCGCCAGCAGCCCCCCGGGACAGGGGGGAGAGACCCAGTACTTC.

This clone turned up a few times. The CDR3 DNA sequence: TGTGCCAGCAGTTTAGAGCAATTCGGGACAAGATATTTT. As protein: CASSLEQFGTRYF. The rearrangement joins TRBV28 to TRBJ1-3; the D gene is possibly TRBD1 (6 bases). The ends were cut back, 2 bases at V and 15 bases at J, with 17 bases in the middle. Germline lookup yields CDR1 MDHEN and CDR2 SYDVKM. This CDR3 region has 13 residues.

The rearrangement joins TRBV11-3 to TRBJ2-1; 9 nucleotides agree with TRBD2. CDR3 length equals 16 residues. Losses at the gene ends were 2 bases for V and 1 base for J; bases not matched to a gene: 3. Germline V gene lookup returns CDR1 SGHNT and CDR2 YENEEA. CDR3: CASSLRSGGSYNEQFF. The CDR3 region has the DNA TGTGCCAGCAGCTTACGGAGCGGGGGGTCCTACAATGAGCAGTTCTTC.

The rearrangement joins TRBV4-1 to TRBJ2-3, with 10 bases matching TRBD1. Trimming at V came to 4 bases and at J to 4 bases, leaving 8 bases not matched to a gene. This CDR3 is built from 16 residues. The germline gives CDR1 MGHRA, CDR2 YSYEKL. CDR3 bases: TGCGCCAGCAGCCTAGAGCGGGACAGGGGACCAGATACGCAGTATTTT. Protein: CASSLERDRGPDTQYF.

The chain has TRBV18 and TRBJ2-3, with unresolved D. The CDR3 is made up of 14 amino acids. CDR1 KGHSH and CDR2 LQKENI come from the germline V gene. Trimming took off 0 bases at V and 5 bases at J, with 9 bases between the two ends. The CDR3 region is CASSPPNSVDTQYF. The CDR3 nucleotides read TGTGCCAGCTCACCACCTAACTCCGTAGATACGCAGTATTTT.

This sequence joins TRBV28 and TRBJ1-1; 7 bases agree with TRBD1. Germline-derived CDR1 and CDR2 are MDHEN and SYDVKM. The CDR3 has 11 amino acids. J lost 11 bases, V lost 5 bases, and 5 bases had no gene match. The CDR3 coding sequence is TGTGCCAGCAGTCTACAGGGGTGGGCTTTCTTT. As protein: CASSLQGWAFF.